This T cell receptor beta chain comes out of a study of early T cells in non-severe SARS-CoV-2 infection. Study-level points and caveats: VDJdb matching favored anti-spike CD8 responses, missing private and CD4 specificities.

As part of library construction, unique molecular identifiers were attached to individual cDNA molecules. TCRdb recomputed calls from the 5' RACE reads with MiXCR, one row per CDR3 protein. Of 15,000 to 20,000 distinct CDR3 sequences in the sample, over 5% were seen once. This clonotype was recorded at least ten times. What it recognizes is unknown. The V gene's germline CDR1 is DFQATT and CDR2 SNEGSKA (reference sequence). The CDR3 has 13 residues. V was trimmed by 4 bases and J by 1 base, leaving 8 bases between them. The specimen sequenced was whole blood. This sequence joins TRBV20-1 and TRBJ1-5; D is ambiguous. This clonotype originated in an adult who was a healthcare worker with PCR-confirmed SARS-CoV-2 infection or an uninfected control (not recorded which). The CDR3, as DNA: TGCAGTGCTACGGCGGGCAGCAATCAGCCCCAGCATTTT. It translates to CSATAGSNQPQHF.